This T cell receptor (beta chain) was recovered during a study of follicular helper T cells after annual influenza vaccination. Background on the study: After each seasonal flu vaccination, blood came on days 0, 7 and 28. Broader study findings: Productive TCRB sequences came from only roughly 8.5-23% of cells. Plasmablast frequency change correlated with clonality change in ICOS+CD38+ cTfh.

Germline V gene sequence: CDR1 MNHEY, CDR2 SVGAGI. The ends were cut back, 0 bases at V and 5 bases at J, with 13 bases in the middle. The CDR3 runs 15 residues. The sample's time point: 2014-2015 season, pre-vaccination. Excluded were substance abuse, HIV/AIDS, active cancer, immunomodulatory drugs and active illness. Using immunoSEQ multiplex PCR, the repertoire was profiled, and TCRdb retains in-frame clones only, with some absent. The sample includes roughly 14,000 clones, 70% to 90% seen only once; the top ten take 0.27%. This clone was seen only once. Its antigen is still unknown. This clonotype originated in an adult who received the influenza vaccine. Material: CXCR5- memory CD4+ T cells sorted from blood, obtained on the day of influenza vaccination. The chain carries TRBV6-5 and TRBJ1-1; no clear D gene. The CDR3 DNA sequence: TGTGCCAGCAGTTACTCTCTTTATCGTCGGACTGAAGCTTTCTTT. Residues: CASSYSLYRRTEAFF.